The entry that follows covers one TCR beta chain sequence. Which antigen it targets is not known. Per-base quality was not reported, and no clone a single base away is much larger than it. These data originate in a study of cytomegalovirus exposure and HLA in healthy donors (TCRdb year 2017). Turning to the overall study: An earlier analysis of several hundred of the donors reported approximately 260 Gb of sequence data and 95 million to 120 million unique TCR beta sequences obtained from about 170 million T cells. An early release that covered fewer than 800 HLA-typed donors contained approximately 300 gigabases of sequencing data and some 87 million unique TCR sequences. The genetic ancestry cluster associated with self-reported Caucasian donors included roughly 84% of the 398 genotyped donors. The study was designed to test whether signatures of past pathogen exposure could be identified by cataloging public T cell receptors. Using immunosequencing, the study profiled T cell repertoires from roughly 650 subjects and related those repertoires to cytomegalovirus serostatus. Besides the first cohort of 500 to 700 subjects, a separate validation cohort made up of 95 to 150 different subjects was used. To predict cytomegalovirus infection status, the study brought together high-throughput TCR immunosequencing, statistical association of individual TCRs with disease status, and machine learning. A later analysis re-analyzed previously published TCR beta repertoires from about 600 donors and added high-resolution HLA genotyping to study TCR occurrence patterns. Rather than drawing on any new phenotypic data, the later analysis identified candidate immune exposures from TCR beta sequences and the way those sequences occurred across donors. To decide whether each TCR beta V gene segment behaved as functional or pseudogenic, an earlier analysis of 587 of the donors relied on high-throughput TCR beta sequencing. Donor age, sex, ethnicity and CMV serostatus were collected together with the repertoire data. A later genetic analysis took genome-wide SNP genotypes for about 60% of the roughly 670 donors and used that subset as a discovery cohort. All discovery cohort repertoires had been generated using a single sequencing platform. Both class I and class II loci were covered by HLA typing, at four-digit resolution. The number of typed donors differed by locus: about 620-640 for A, B, C, DRB1 and DQB1; 500 to 550 for DQA1; approximately 600 for DPA1; and around 450 for DPB1. Roughly five DR-DQ haplotypes were handled as single units for association and clustering, since linkage in the cohort was strong. On average, roughly 200,000 unique TCR beta nucleotide sequences were sequenced per donor among several hundred genotyped donors of the cohort, with roughly 20% of those sequences being non-productive. The paper as a whole reports these results and caveats: Several of the top co-occurrence clusters appeared to be linked to parvovirus B19, influenza, CMV and Epstein-Barr virus, according to a later analysis. Across donors, most TCR sequences were observed very rarely, whereas some public TCRs were present in many individuals. At a false discovery rate of 0.05, a later analysis linked roughly 17,000 TCR beta sequences to specific HLA alleles. In a later genetic analysis, a missense DCLRE1C variant was associated with V-gene and J-gene trimming of TCR beta chains, and the association was replicated in an independent cohort. The sequencing pipeline was judged likely to have produced a cluster of highly shared sequence variants as a technical artifact. Linkage disequilibrium might explain the correlated functional status among segregating V segments, but an unknown experimental factor could not be excluded. A further reported finding was that TCR beta sequences accurately predicted the HLA-A and HLA-B alleles for most subjects in the first cohort. Because HLA typing was unavailable for some donors at each locus, only the typed subset was used in association tests. When HLA alleles, especially DR and DQ, strongly co-occurred, TCR associations were difficult to assign to individual alleles. Only TCR beta chains were sequenced in this cohort, and the absence of alpha or paired-chain data limited detectable features. The authors suggested that the approach could potentially be extended to other disease states and immunological phenotypes. According to a later genetic analysis, donors in an Asian-associated ancestry cluster had fewer N-insertions in productive TCRs than the approximately 670-donor mean. In both the original and validation cohorts, the classifier was reported to diagnose cytomegalovirus status with high specificity and sensitivity. Sequencing depth was assumed to be roughly uniform across donors in the presence/absence analyses, though that assumption may not hold. In vitro tests confirmed that three of the cytomegalovirus-associated TCR beta chains recognize cytomegalovirus antigens. Fewer than 20 rarely observed V segments, including chromosome 9 orphons, were excluded from the earlier analysis of several hundred of the donors because counts were too low. A later analysis found that most CMV-associated TCR beta chains appeared HLA-restricted, with HLA associations seemingly driven largely by CMV exposure. For the cohort, immune exposure information was limited to CMV serostatus. The 87-base-pair reads could not distinguish some IMGT-functional V segments, including TRBV6-2 and TRBV6-3, so those segments were excluded. In an earlier analysis of a few hundred of the donors, most TCR beta V segments were observed in productive rearrangements about 90% or about 30% of the time, broadly matching IMGT annotations. Compared with equally common non-associated chains, HLA-associated TCR beta chains in a later analysis were more clonally expanded and had lower generation probabilities. In the study, some 160 TCR beta chains were listed as associated with cytomegalovirus. In a later analysis, the rate of TCR association differed among HLA loci, with DRB1 alleles having the most associated TCRs and HLA-C alleles having the fewest.

Libraries were constructed by the immunoSEQ multiplex PCR assay. For the multiplex PCR, a mixture combining 60 forward primers for TCR Vbeta segments and 13 reverse primers for TCR Jbeta segments was used. Amplification of the CDR3 region of rearranged TCR beta genes was performed with a multiplex PCR assay on genomic DNA. Amplified TCR beta libraries were sequenced as 87-base-pair reads on the Illumina HiSeq System. As for the original processing: Across the 700 or so repertoires, a later analysis counted about 81 million unique TCR beta chains, some 11 million of which were shared by at least two donors. A nearest-neighbor algorithm error-corrected the raw reads and collapsed the reads into unique sequences, merging closely related sequences to remove PCR and sequencing errors. CDR3 sequences were aligned to IMGT reference sequences to assign V, D and J gene segments. For a sequence to be retained, a match of at least six nucleotides to both a V gene segment and a J gene segment was required. A rearrangement counted as productive if the CDR3 had no stop codons and remained in frame with V and J, and every other rearrangement counted as non-productive. CDR3 was defined by IMGT convention, running from the second conserved V-encoded cysteine to the conserved J-encoded phenylalanine. The earlier analysis of some 600 of the donors excluded sequences that lacked an unambiguous match to a single V gene segment. An earlier analysis of a few hundred of the donors called V segments functional above 56.7% productive rearrangements and segregating when the between-donor standard deviation exceeded 5%. To diagnose cytomegalovirus status from the catalog of TCR beta chain sequences, a statistical classification framework was built. V and J gene assignment, in a later analysis, came from comparing TCR nucleotide sequences with IMGT/GENE-DB human TR gene sequences. The TCRdist pipeline was used in a later analysis to assign CDR3 sequences and most-parsimonious VDJ recombination scenarios. A later analysis defined each TCR beta chain by its CDR3 amino acid sequence plus V-gene family, and excluded reads lacking a unique V-gene family. To address suspected cross-contamination and a sequencing artifact, a later analysis removed around 600 highly shared, low-generation-probability nucleotide sequences. In a later analysis, a clonal expansion index for each public chain was calculated from normalized within-repertoire ranks of inferred template counts. In a later analysis, generation probabilities were computed using a VDJ recombination model fitted to out-of-frame rearrangements, and the results were checked against IGoR. Hypergeometric tests were used in a later analysis to score TCR-TCR, TCR-HLA and TCR-CMV co-occurrence, with a repertoire-size bias correction applied to the TCR pairs. In a later analysis, false discovery rates were estimated by permuting HLA or CMV assignments 20 times. In a later analysis, co-occurring TCRs were grouped using DBSCAN, and TCRdist sequence similarity was added for clustering within HLA-allele-positive subsets. Repertoires with fewer than 30,000 or more than 120,000 public chains were left out of co-occurrence clustering, as were four to six repertoires with anomalous nucleotide sharing. TCRdb limited this immuneACCESS table to in-frame rearrangements with V and J called. A share of clones is missing; checked studies link under half to unresolved V genes, and the rest is unexplained. From that table come the V and J calls and clone size; the DNA was used to work out D and trimming. The sample includes roughly 180,000 clones, with roughly 80% observed a single time. The top ten hold around 0.8% of the sample.

The cohort was made up of 500 to 800 healthy bone marrow donors. Cohort members were all nominally healthy when sampled, although unrecorded immune exposures were likely present. The donor tested CMV seronegative, placing the donor among the 350 or so seronegative members of the cohort. Each donor provided a peripheral blood sample, and peripheral blood mononuclear cells were used for TCR beta sequencing. Genomic DNA extraction from the blood cell samples was performed with the Qiagen DNeasy Blood Extraction Kit. From the cysteine up to the phenylalanine, the CDR3 has a length of 17 residues. Of all the DNA, just the CDR3 is kept, 51 bases in frame from base 1. V loses 4 bases, J loses 1 base, and the germline ends lie 16 bases apart. CDR1 is given as LGHNA and CDR2 as YSLEER, both from the germline V gene.

What was sequenced was PBMCs. The TCR comes from a woman aged 18-30 years in good health and CMV-seronegative. This receptor chain uses TRBV4-3 and TRBJ2-2; the best D guess is TRBD2, with 5 bases matching. The DNA is as follows: TGCGCCAGCAGCCTGGAGGCTGTAGGTTTGAACACCGGGGAGCTGTTTTTT. This translates into CASSLEAVGLNTGELFF.